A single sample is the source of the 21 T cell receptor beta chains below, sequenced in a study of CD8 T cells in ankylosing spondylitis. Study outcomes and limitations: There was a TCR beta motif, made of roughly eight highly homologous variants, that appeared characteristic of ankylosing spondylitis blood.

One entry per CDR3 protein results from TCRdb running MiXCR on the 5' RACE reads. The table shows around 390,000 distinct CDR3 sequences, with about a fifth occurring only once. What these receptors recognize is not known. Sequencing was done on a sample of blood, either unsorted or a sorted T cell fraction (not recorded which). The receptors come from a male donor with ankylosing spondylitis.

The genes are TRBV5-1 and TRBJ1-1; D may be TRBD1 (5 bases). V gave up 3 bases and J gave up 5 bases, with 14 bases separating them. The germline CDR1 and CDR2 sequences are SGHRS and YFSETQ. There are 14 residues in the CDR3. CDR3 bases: TGCGCCAGCAGCTGGGGACGGATCGAAACTGAAGCTTTCTTT. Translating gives CASSWGRIETEAFF.

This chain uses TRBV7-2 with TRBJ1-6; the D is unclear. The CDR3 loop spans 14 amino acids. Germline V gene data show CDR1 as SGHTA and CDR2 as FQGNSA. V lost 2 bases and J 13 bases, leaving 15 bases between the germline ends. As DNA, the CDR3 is TGTGCCAGCAGCTTACTTCCTGAGGGTTCGCCCCTCCACTTT. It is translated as CASSLLPEGSPLHF.

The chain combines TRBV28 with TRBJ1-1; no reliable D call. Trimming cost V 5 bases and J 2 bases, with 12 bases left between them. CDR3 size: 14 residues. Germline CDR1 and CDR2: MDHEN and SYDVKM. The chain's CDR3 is CASSKSGRNTEAFF. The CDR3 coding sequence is TGTGCCAGCAGTAAATCGGGGAGAAACACTGAAGCTTTCTTT. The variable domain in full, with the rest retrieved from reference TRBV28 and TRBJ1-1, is DVKVTQSSRYLVKRTGEKVFLECVQDMDHENMFWYRQDPGLGLRLIYFSYDVKMKEKGDIPEGYSVSREKKERFSLILESASTNQTSMYLCASSKSGRNTEAFFGQGTRLTVV.

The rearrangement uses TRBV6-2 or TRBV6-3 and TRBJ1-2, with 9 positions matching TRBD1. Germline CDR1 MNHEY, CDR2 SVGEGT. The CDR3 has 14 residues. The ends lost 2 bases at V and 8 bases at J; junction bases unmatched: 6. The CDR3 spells CASSYTRTGDGYTF. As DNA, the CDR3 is TGTGCCAGCAGTTACACCCGGACAGGGGACGGCTACACCTTC.

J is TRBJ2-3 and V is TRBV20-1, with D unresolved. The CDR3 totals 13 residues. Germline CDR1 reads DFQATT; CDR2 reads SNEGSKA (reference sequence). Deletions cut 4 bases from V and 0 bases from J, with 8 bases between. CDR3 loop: CSATFSSTDTQYF. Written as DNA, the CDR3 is TGCAGTGCTACATTCTCTAGCACAGATACGCAGTATTTT.

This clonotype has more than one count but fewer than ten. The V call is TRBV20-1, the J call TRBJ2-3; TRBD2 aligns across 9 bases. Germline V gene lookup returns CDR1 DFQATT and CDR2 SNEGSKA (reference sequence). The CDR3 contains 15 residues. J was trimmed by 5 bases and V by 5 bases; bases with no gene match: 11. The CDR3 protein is CSAPGTSLSGDTQYF. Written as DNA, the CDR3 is TGCAGTGCTCCCGGGACTAGCTTATCCGGAGATACGCAGTATTTT.

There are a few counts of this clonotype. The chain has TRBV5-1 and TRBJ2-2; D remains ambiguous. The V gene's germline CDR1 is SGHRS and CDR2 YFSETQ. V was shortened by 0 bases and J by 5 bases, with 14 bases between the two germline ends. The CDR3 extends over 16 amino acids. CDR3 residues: CASSLAAFSGTGELFF. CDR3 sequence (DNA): TGCGCCAGCAGCTTGGCAGCCTTTAGTGGAACCGGGGAGCTGTTTTTT.

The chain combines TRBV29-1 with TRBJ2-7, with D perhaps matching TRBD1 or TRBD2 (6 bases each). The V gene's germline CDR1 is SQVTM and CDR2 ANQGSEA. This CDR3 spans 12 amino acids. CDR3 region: CRFGSGAHEQYF. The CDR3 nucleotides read TGCAGATTTGGGTCGGGGGCCCACGAGCAGTACTTC.

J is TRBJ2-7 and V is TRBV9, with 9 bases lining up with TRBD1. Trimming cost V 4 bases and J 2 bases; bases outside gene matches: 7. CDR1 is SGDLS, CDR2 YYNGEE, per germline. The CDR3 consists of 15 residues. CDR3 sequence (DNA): TGTGCCAGCAGCCGAGCGGGGACAGGGCCCTACGAGCAGTACTTC. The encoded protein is CASSRAGTGPYEQYF.

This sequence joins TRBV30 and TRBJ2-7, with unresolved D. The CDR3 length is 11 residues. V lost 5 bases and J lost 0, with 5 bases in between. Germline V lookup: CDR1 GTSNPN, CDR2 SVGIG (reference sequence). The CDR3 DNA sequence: TGTGCCTGGGAGGTCTCCTACGAGCAGTACTTC. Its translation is CAWEVSYEQYF.

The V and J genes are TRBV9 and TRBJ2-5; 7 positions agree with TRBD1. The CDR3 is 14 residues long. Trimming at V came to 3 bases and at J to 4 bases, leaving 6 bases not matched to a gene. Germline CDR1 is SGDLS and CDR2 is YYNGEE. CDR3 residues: CASSEGALRETQYF. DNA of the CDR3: TGTGCCAGCAGCGAGGGGGCTTTGCGAGAGACCCAGTACTTC.

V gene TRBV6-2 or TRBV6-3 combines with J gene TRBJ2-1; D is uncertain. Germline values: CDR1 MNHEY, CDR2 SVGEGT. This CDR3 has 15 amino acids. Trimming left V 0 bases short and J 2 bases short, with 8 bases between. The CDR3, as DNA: TGTGCCAGCAGTTACTCGAACCCGACCTACAATGAGCAGTTCTTC. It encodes CASSYSNPTYNEQFF.

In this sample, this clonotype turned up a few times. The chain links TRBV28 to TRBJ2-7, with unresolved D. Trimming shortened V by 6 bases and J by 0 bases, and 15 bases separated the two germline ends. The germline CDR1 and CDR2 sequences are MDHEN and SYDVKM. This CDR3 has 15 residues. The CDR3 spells CASSSSQWSSYEQYF. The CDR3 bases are TGTGCCAGCAGCTCCTCCCAGTGGAGCTCCTACGAGCAGTACTTC.

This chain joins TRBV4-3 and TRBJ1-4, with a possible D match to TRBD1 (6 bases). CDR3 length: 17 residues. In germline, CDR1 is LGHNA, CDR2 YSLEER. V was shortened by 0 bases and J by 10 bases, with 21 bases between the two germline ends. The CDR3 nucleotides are TGCGCCAGCAGCCAAGACGGTGGATGGGCAGGGGAGGCAAAACTGTTTTTT. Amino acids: CASSQDGGWAGEAKLFF.

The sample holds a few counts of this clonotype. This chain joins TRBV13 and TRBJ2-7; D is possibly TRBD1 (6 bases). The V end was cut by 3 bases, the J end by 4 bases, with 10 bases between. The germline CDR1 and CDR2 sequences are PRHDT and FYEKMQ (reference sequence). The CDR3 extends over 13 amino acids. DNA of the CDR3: TGTGCCAGCAGCTTCAGGGGATTATACGAGCAGTACTTC. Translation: CASSFRGLYEQYF.

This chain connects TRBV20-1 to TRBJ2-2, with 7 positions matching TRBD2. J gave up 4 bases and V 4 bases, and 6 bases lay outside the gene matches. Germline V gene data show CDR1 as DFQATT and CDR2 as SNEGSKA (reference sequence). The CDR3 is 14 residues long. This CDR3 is CSAKRLAVTGELFF. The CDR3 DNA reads TGCAGTGCTAAAAGGCTAGCGGTCACCGGGGAGCTGTTTTTT.

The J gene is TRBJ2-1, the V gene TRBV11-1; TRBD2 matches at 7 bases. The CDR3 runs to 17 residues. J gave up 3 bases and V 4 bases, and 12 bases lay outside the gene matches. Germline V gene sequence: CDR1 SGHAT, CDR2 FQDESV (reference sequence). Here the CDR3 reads CASSSRILAKSYNEQFF. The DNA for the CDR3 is TGTGCCAGCAGCTCTCGGATACTAGCGAAAAGCTACAATGAGCAGTTCTTC.

Written as DNA, the CDR3 is TGTGCCAGCAGTAGAACCCCGGGACAGGGGTCGTACGAGCAGTACTTC. This sequence encodes CASSRTPGQGSYEQYF. This chain connects TRBV6-1 to TRBJ2-7; 10 nucleotides agree with TRBD1. The CDR3 is 16 residues long. The V gene end was trimmed by 5 bases and the J gene end by 4 bases; junction bases not matched to a gene: 11. Germline V gives CDR1 MNHNS, CDR2 SASEGT.

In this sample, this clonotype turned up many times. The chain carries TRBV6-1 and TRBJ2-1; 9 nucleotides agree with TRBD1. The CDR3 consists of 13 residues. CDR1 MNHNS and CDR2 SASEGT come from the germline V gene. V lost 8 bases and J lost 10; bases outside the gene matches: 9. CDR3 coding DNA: TGTGCCAGCGGCCGGGACAGGGCGGGCGAGCAGTTCTTC. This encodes CASGRDRAGEQFF.

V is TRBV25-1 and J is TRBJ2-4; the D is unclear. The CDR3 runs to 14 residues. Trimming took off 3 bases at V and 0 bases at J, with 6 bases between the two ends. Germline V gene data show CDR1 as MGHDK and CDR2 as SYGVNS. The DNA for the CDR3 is TGTGCCAGCAGTGAGTCACTAGCCAAAAACATTCAGTACTTC. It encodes CASSESLAKNIQYF.

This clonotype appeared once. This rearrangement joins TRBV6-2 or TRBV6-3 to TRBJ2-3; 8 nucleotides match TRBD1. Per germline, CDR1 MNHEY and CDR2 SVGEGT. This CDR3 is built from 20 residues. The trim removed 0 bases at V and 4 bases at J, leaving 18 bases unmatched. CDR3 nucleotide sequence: TGTGCCAGCAGTTACTCGAGCAAACTCAGGGGGCCAGTGACCGCAGATACGCAGTATTTT. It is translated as CASSYSSKLRGPVTADTQYF.